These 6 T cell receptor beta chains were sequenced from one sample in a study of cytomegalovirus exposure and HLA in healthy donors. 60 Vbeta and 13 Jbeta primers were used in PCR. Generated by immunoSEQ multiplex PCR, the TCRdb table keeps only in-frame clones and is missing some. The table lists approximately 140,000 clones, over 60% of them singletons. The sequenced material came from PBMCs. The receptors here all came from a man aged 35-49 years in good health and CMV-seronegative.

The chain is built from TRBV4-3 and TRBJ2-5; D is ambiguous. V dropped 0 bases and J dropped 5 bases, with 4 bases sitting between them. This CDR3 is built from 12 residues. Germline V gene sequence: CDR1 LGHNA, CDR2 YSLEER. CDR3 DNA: TGCGCCAGCAGCCAAGATCGGGAGACCCAGTACTTC. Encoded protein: CASSQDRETQYF.

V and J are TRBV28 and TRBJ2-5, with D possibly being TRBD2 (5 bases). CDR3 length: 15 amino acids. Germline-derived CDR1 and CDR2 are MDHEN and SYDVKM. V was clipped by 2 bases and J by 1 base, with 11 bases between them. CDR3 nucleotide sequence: TGTGCCAGCAGTTTACCTACTAGGGCCCAAGAGACCCAGTACTTC. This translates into CASSLPTRAQETQYF. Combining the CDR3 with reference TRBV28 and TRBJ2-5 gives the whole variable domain DVKVTQSSRYLVKRTGEKVFLECVQDMDHENMFWYRQDPGLGLRLIYFSYDVKMKEKGDIPEGYSVSREKKERFSLILESASTNQTSMYLCASSLPTRAQETQYFGPGTRLLVL.

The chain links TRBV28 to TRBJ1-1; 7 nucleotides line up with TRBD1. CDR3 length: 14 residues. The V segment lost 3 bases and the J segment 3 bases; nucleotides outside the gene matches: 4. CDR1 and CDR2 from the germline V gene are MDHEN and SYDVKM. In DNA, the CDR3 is TGTGCCAGCAGTTTCAGAGGGGGCCACACTGAAGCTTTCTTT. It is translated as CASSFRGGHTEAFF.

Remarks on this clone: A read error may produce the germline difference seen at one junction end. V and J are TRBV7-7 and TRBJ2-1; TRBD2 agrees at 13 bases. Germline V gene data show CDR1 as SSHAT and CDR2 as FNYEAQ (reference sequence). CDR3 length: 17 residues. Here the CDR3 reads CASRLGGLAGFYNEQFF. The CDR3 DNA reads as TGTGCCAGCAGGTTAGGGGGACTAGCGGGGTTCTACAATGAGCAGTTCTTC.

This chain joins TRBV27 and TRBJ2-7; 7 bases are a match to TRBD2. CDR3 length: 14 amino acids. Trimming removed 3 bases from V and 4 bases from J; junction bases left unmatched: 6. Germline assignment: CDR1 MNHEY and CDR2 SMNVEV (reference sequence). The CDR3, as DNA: TGTGCCAGCAGTTTGCGGGGGACGGGGTACGAGCAGTACTTC. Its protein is CASSLRGTGYEQYF.

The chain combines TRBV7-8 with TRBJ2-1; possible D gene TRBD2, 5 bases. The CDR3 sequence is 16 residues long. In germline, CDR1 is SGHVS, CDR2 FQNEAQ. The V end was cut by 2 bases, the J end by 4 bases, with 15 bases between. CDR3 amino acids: CASSLFVGRGYNEQFF. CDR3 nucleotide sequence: TGTGCCAGCAGCTTATTTGTGGGGAGAGGTTACAATGAGCAGTTCTTC.